The 31 T cell receptor beta chains in this list originate from one sample, sequenced in a study of read filtering for tumor transcriptome and immune sequencing. From roughly 390 ng of RNA, a library with molecular barcoded alpha/delta and beta/gamma adaptors was made. From the reads, TCRdb called clonotypes with MiXCR, one entry per CDR3 protein. In the table there are roughly 130,000 distinct CDR3 sequences, over 10% of which are singletons. The sequenced sample consisted of a population of CD138-negative cells sorted from bone marrow. The receptors were gathered from a donor aged 40 or over with multiple myeloma.

This rearrangement joins TRBV9 to TRBJ2-6; D call uncertain. The germline V gene encodes CDR1 SGDLS and CDR2 YYNGEE. Trimming removed 2 bases at V and 0 bases at J, with 12 bases between. The CDR3 has 17 residues. The CDR3 reads CASSVLSRISGANVLTF. CDR3 bases: TGTGCCAGCAGCGTTTTGAGTCGGATCTCTGGGGCCAACGTCCTGACTTTC.

This clonotype was seen repeatedly, ten times or more. V usage is TRBV6-2 or TRBV6-3 and J usage is TRBJ2-7, with a tentative D call TRBD2 (6 bases). There are 15 residues in the CDR3. Germline CDR1 and CDR2: MNHEY and SVGEGT. V was clipped by 6 bases and J by 3 bases, with 18 bases between them. The CDR3 DNA reads as TGTGCCAGCAGAGAGACGTCCCGACTAGACTACGAGCAGTACTTC. Protein: CASRETSRLDYEQYF.

Comment on this clonotype: A single base separates this from a much larger clone, so it may be a read error. This chain uses TRBV10-2 with TRBJ1-5; D not certain. The CDR3 contains 13 residues. CDR1 is WSHSY, CDR2 SAAADI, per germline. Here the CDR3 DNA reads TGCGCCTGCAGTGCAGGCTCCCCGAGGTCCCAGCATTTT. Protein: CACSAGSPRSQHF.

On this clonotype: A much larger clone is a single base away; this may be a read error. The chain recombines TRBV27 with TRBJ2-7; TRBD1 might be the D (6 bases). Germline CDR1 and CDR2: MNHEY and SMNVEV (reference sequence). This CDR3 is 14 amino acids long. CDR3 region: CASSLSGTRGEQCF. DNA for the CDR3: TGTGCCAGCAGTTTAAGTGGGACACGCGGCGAGCAGTGCTTC.

This clonotype was seen ten or more times. The chain joins TRBV12-3 or TRBV12-4 to TRBJ2-7; the match to TRBD2 covers 9 bases. V dropped 5 bases and J dropped 0; count of bases not matched to a gene: 5. The CDR3 covers 15 residues. The chain's CDR3 is CASSVLAGSSYEQYF. The DNA for the CDR3 is TGTGCCAGCAGTGTACTAGCGGGCAGCTCCTACGAGCAGTACTTC.

This clonotype came up many times. The chain links TRBV29-1 to TRBJ1-1, with D possibly matching TRBD1 (5 bases). The CDR3 is 13 residues long. Trimming cost V 6 bases and J 1 base, with 12 bases left between them. Germline values: CDR1 SQVTM, CDR2 ANQGSEA. The CDR3 nucleotides read TGCAGCGTCTCCGGGGCAGGGAACACTGAAGCTTTCTTT. Translated: CSVSGAGNTEAFF.

Ten or more counts support this clonotype. CDR3 in DNA: TGTGCCAGCAGAACAGGGGCTGCCACTCAGCCCCAGCATTTT. Encoded protein: CASRTGAATQPQHF. The chain employs TRBV6-5 and TRBJ1-5, with 7 bases fitting TRBD1. Germline V gene lookup returns CDR1 MNHEY and CDR2 SVGAGI. V dropped 6 bases and J dropped 6; count of bases not matched to a gene: 8. CDR3 length equals 14 residues.

With regard to this clonotype: This may stem from a read error, because a much larger clone lies one nucleotide away. The chain carries TRBV10-3 and TRBJ2-1, with TRBD1 identical over 8 bases. TRBJ2-7 explains the end of the DNA better; the J call may be wrong. Germline V gives CDR1 ENHRY, CDR2 SYGVKD. The length of the CDR3 is 15 residues. The CDR3 reads CAVKGSGTGSLEQYF. In DNA form, the CDR3 reads TGTGCCGTCAAAGGTTCCGGGACAGGATCCCTCGAGCAGTACTTC.

This clonotype was recorded at least ten times. The V and J genes are TRBV5-1 and TRBJ2-1; D possibly corresponds to TRBD2 (6 bases). CDR1 SGHRS and CDR2 YFSETQ come from the germline V gene. The ends were cut back, 1 base at V and 0 bases at J, with 11 bases in the middle. This CDR3 spans 16 amino acids. As DNA, the CDR3 is TGCGCCAGCAGCTTGACCCTAGCGAACTCCTACAATGAGCAGTTCTTC. The encoded protein is CASSLTLANSYNEQFF. Together with reference TRBV5-1 and TRBJ2-1, the CDR3 gives the full variable domain: KAGVTQTPRYLIKTRGQQVTLSCSPISGHRSVSWYQQTPGQGLQFLFEYFSETQRNKGNFPGRFSGRQFSNSRSEMNVSTLELGDSALYLCASSLTLANSYNEQFFGPGTRLTVL.

Ten or more counts support this clonotype. The chain combines TRBV7-9 with TRBJ2-1; D unclear. Germline V CDR1 and CDR2: SEHNR, FQNEAQ (reference sequence). Trimming shortened V by 0 bases and J by 1 base, and 10 bases separated the two germline ends. There are 16 residues in the CDR3. CDR3 amino acids: CASSLALSRSYNEQFF. CDR3 nucleotide sequence: TGTGCCAGCAGCTTAGCGCTTTCGAGGTCCTACAATGAGCAGTTCTTC.

This clonotype has ten or more counts. The chain combines TRBV4-1 with TRBJ2-7; possible D gene TRBD1, 6 bases. Germline V CDR1 and CDR2: MGHRA, YSYEKL. Trimming left V 0 bases short and J 2 bases short, with 11 bases between. The CDR3 contains 15 residues. The CDR3 sequence is CASSQDRGPTYEQYF. CDR3 nucleotides: TGCGCCAGCAGCCAAGACAGGGGCCCAACCTACGAGCAGTACTTC.

This clonotype was picked up many times. The V and J genes are TRBV6-1 and TRBJ2-2; a weak D match, TRBD2 (6 bases). This CDR3 comprises 14 residues. Between the trimmed V and J ends, which lost 7 bases and 0 bases, there was a span of 9 bases. Germline V gives CDR1 MNHNS, CDR2 SASEGT. CDR3: CASTRGTNTGELFF. The CDR3 nucleotides read TGTGCCAGCACACGCGGGACGAACACCGGGGAGCTGTTTTTT.

This clonotype was seen many times. The genes are TRBV20-1 and TRBJ2-6; 11 bases are a match to TRBD1. With V trimmed by 5 bases and J by 0 bases, 3 bases remained unmatched. Germline loops: CDR1 DFQATT, CDR2 SNEGSKA (reference sequence). The CDR3 has 16 residues. CDR3 residues: CSAEDRGRSGANVLTF. CDR3 DNA sequence: TGCAGTGCTGAGGACAGGGGGCGCTCTGGGGCCAACGTCCTGACTTTC.

This clonotype was found many times. The rearrangement uses TRBV2 and TRBJ1-2; 8 nucleotides line up with TRBD1. This CDR3 is built from 13 residues. V gave up 5 bases and J gave up 4 bases; unmatched junction bases: 3. Germline V gene lookup returns CDR1 SNHLY and CDR2 FYNNEI. The CDR3 here is CASSPDRGYGYTF. The DNA of the CDR3 is TGTGCCAGCAGTCCAGACAGGGGCTATGGCTACACCTTC.

The V gene is TRBV28, the J gene TRBJ1-1; D might be TRBD1 (5 bases). The CDR3 spans 13 residues. Trimming stripped 9 bases from V and 3 bases from J, with 14 bases between. In germline, CDR1 is MDHEN, CDR2 SYDVKM. The CDR3 nucleotides are TGTGCCAGTCAACAGGAGTTGGACACTGAAGCTTTCTTT. Translation gives CASQQELDTEAFF.

This clonotype was seen at least ten times. The J gene is TRBJ2-3, the V gene TRBV12-3 or TRBV12-4; D uncertain. The V gene lost 4 bases and the J gene lost 6 bases, with 17 bases spanning the gap. The CDR3 runs to 15 residues. CDR3 in amino acids: CASSSSSRGADTQYF. CDR3 coding DNA: TGTGCCAGCAGTTCCTCATCCAGAGGCGCGGATACGCAGTATTTT.

This clonotype was observed at least ten times. The chain combines TRBV25-1 with TRBJ2-3; D assignment may be TRBD1 or TRBD2 (5 bases each). V shed 2 bases and J shed 4 bases, with 13 bases lying between them. The germline CDR1 and CDR2 sequences are MGHDK and SYGVNS. CDR3 length: 15 residues. CDR3 amino acids: CASSENWGYADTQYF. The CDR3 bases are TGTGCCAGCAGTGAAAATTGGGGGTACGCAGATACGCAGTATTTT.

A remark on this clonotype: Mismatch with germline at one junction end may stem from a read error. The chain links TRBV29-1 to TRBJ1-4, with D maybe TRBD1 (6 bases). CDR1 is SQVTM, CDR2 ANQGSEA, per germline. The CDR3 totals 13 residues. The CDR3 region is CSVGETGGEKRFF. CDR3 nucleotide sequence: TGCAGCGTTGGGGAAACGGGGGGCGAAAAACGGTTTTTT.

This clonotype showed up many times. The germline gene is not matched at one end of the junction; a read error may be the cause. V gene TRBV5-1 combines with J gene TRBJ1-1; D is unclear. CDR1 is SGHRS, CDR2 YFSETQ, per germline. The CDR3 has 14 amino acids. The CDR3 sequence: CASGLQVSNTEAFF. In DNA form, the CDR3 reads TGCGCCAGCGGCTTACAAGTCTCGAACACTGAAGCTTTCTTT.

This clonotype was seen at least ten times. DNA of the CDR3: TGTGCCAGTAGTATAACACAGGCCCCTGAAGCTTTCTTT. As protein: CASSITQAPEAFF. The chain couples TRBV19 to TRBJ1-1; a weak D match, TRBD1 (5 bases). The CDR3 has 13 amino acids. Germline V gives CDR1 LNHDA, CDR2 SQIVND (reference sequence). V shed 2 bases and J shed 6 bases, with 10 bases lying between them.

This clonotype occurred many times. As DNA, the CDR3 is TGTGCCAGCAGACTACGTGAGCTTGCCAAAAACATTCAGTACTTC. Translated: CASRLRELAKNIQYF. V usage is TRBV6-2 or TRBV6-3 and J usage is TRBJ2-4, with D unclear. V dropped 6 bases and J dropped 1 base, with 13 bases sitting between them. Per germline, CDR1 MNHEY and CDR2 SVGEGT. CDR3 size: 15 residues.

The sample holds one count of this clonotype. With a much larger clone just one base away, this may be a read error. The gene calls are TRBV6-5 and TRBJ1-1; D uncertain. The germline V gene has CDR1 MNHEY and CDR2 SVGAGI. The CDR3 extends over 14 amino acids. In DNA form, the CDR3 reads TGTGCCGGCAGTGCCGCCTTAAGAGAGACTGAAGCTTTCTTT. Translation gives CAGSAALRETEAFF.

This clonotype has ten or more counts. The rearrangement links TRBV29-1 to TRBJ2-3, with 11 bases that match TRBD2. J gave up 5 bases and V 8 bases, and 6 bases lay outside the gene matches. The germline CDR1 and CDR2 sequences are SQVTM and ANQGSEA. This CDR3 comprises 13 residues. CDR3 protein: CSLQGTSGDTQYF. The CDR3 DNA follows: TGCAGCCTACAGGGGACTAGCGGAGATACGCAGTATTTT.

To note about this clonotype: Only one base separates this from a far larger clonotype, so it likely reflects a read error. The chain has TRBV7-9 and TRBJ1-4; D call uncertain. Germline V gene data show CDR1 as SEHNR and CDR2 as FQNEAQ (reference sequence). This CDR3 is built from 14 residues. CDR3 protein: CASSSLIRSSTRYF. Written as DNA, the CDR3 is TGTGCCAGCAGCTCTCTGATACGGTCAAGTACGCGGTATTTT.

This clonotype was seen a handful of times. V usage is TRBV27 and J usage is TRBJ1-1, with no clear D. This CDR3 spans 14 amino acids. From germline, CDR1 is MNHEY and CDR2 SMNVEV (reference sequence). Trimming took 8 bases from V and 0 from J, leaving 13 bases between them. DNA of the CDR3: TGTGCCAGCGGATCTAGAGGGATGAACACTGAAGCTTTCTTT. This sequence encodes CASGSRGMNTEAFF.

This clonotype was found many times. V usage is TRBV12-3 or TRBV12-4 and J usage is TRBJ2-1, with 10 nucleotides matching TRBD2. V dropped 4 bases and J dropped 0; count of bases not matched to a gene: 9. The CDR3 totals 18 residues. The CDR3 sequence: CASSYYSLAGDSYNEQFF. The CDR3 DNA reads TGTGCCAGCAGTTACTATTCTCTAGCGGGGGACTCCTACAATGAGCAGTTCTTC.

This chain connects TRBV4-1 to TRBJ2-1, with TRBD2 matching 7 bases. This CDR3 is 16 amino acids long. The V and J ends lost 0 bases and 4 bases, in that order; junction bases with no gene match: 6. Germline assignment: CDR1 MGHRA and CDR2 YSYEKL. CDR3 sequence: CASSQDRRERYNEQFF. The CDR3, as DNA: TGCGCCAGCAGCCAAGATCGGCGGGAGCGGTACAATGAGCAGTTCTTC.

The chain combines TRBV29-1 with TRBJ2-5; 7 bases agree with TRBD1. The length of the CDR3 is 12 residues. After removal of 8 bases from V and 3 bases from J, the junction contained 6 bases not matched to a gene. Germline V gives CDR1 SQVTM, CDR2 ANQGSEA. The CDR3 spells CSFTGVEETQYF. The CDR3 DNA follows: TGCAGCTTTACAGGGGTTGAAGAGACCCAGTACTTC.

This clonotype appeared many times. This chain links TRBV6-2 or TRBV6-3 with TRBJ1-1; D is ambiguous. This CDR3 is built from 14 residues. Trimming stripped 4 bases from V and 0 bases from J, with 9 bases between. Germline V lookup: CDR1 MNHEY, CDR2 SVGEGT. The CDR3 reads CASSFGNMNTEAFF. CDR3 DNA sequence: TGTGCCAGCAGTTTTGGCAACATGAACACTGAAGCTTTCTTT.

This clonotype has ten or more counts. The CDR3 sequence is CASSPGTAYTEAFF. CDR3 sequence (DNA): TGCGCCAGCAGCCCGGGGACAGCCTACACTGAAGCTTTCTTT. The chain carries TRBV5-1 and TRBJ1-1; 7 nucleotides agree with TRBD1. The germline gives CDR1 SGHRS, CDR2 YFSETQ. This CDR3 contains 14 residues. Unmatched junction bases numbered 6, after V lost 4 bases and J lost 3 bases.

This clonotype was recorded many times. The CDR3 reads CASSPSGGDPGNEQFF. In DNA form, the CDR3 reads TGTGCCAGCTCACCTAGTGGGGGCGACCCAGGTAATGAGCAGTTCTTC. This chain connects TRBV18 to TRBJ2-1, with D tentatively TRBD1 (6 bases). Germline values: CDR1 KGHSH, CDR2 LQKENI. CDR3 length: 16 residues. Trimming removed 3 bases from V and 7 bases from J, with 19 bases in between.